What follows are 25 T cell receptor beta chains derived from one specimen sequenced in a study of vaccination effects on CD4 cells after COVID-19. Viral peptide pools were used in the ViraFEST assay to expand antigen-specific CD4+ T cells, and sequencing came afterward. Cells that had been cultured for about 10 days were the source of isolated CD4+ T cells. According to the study, vaccine recipients showed no prior SARS-CoV-2 infection and negative nucleocapsid antibodies. Assay: immunoSEQ multiplex PCR; the TCRdb copy retains only in-frame clones and omits some. The sample contains about 71,000 clones, around three quarters of which appear only once. Their antigens remain unidentified. The sequencing here drew on CD4+ T cells from PBMCs cultured with HCoV-OC43 spike peptides, taken before COVID-19 vaccination. Subset described: HCoV-OC43 spike overlapping peptide pool stimulation. All receptors come from a human donor who received a COVID-19 vaccine.

The chain couples TRBV7-2 to TRBJ2-2; 8 nucleotides agree with TRBD1. V lost 2 bases, J lost 7 bases, and 6 bases stayed unmatched. CDR3 length equals 15 residues. Germline CDR1 reads SGHTA; CDR2 reads FQGNSA. The CDR3 nucleotides read TGTGCCAGCAGCTTACGACAGGGGAGGTACGGGGAGCTGTTTTTT. Encoded protein: CASSLRQGRYGELFF.

V is TRBV18 and J is TRBJ2-3; D might be TRBD1 or TRBD2, each matching 5 bases. The CDR3 runs to 15 residues. Looked up from germline, CDR1 is KGHSH and CDR2 is LQKENI. Trimming pared 2 bases from V and 3 bases from J, leaving 12 bases between. The CDR3 sequence is CASSPVGVETDTQYF. The CDR3 nucleotides are TGTGCCAGCTCACCAGTGGGGGTTGAGACAGATACGCAGTATTTT.

This sequence joins TRBV2 and TRBJ2-3; TRBD2 matches 12 bases. Germline trimming cut 7 bases from V and 5 bases from J; bases unmatched to any gene: 4. This CDR3 comprises 14 residues. CDR1 SNHLY and CDR2 FYNNEI come from the germline V gene. The DNA of the CDR3 is TGTGCCAGCAACAAACTAGCGGGGGGAGATACGCAGTATTTT. Translating gives CASNKLAGGDTQYF.

The CDR3 here is CASSRPREGGGYTF. The CDR3 nucleotides are TGTGCCAGCAGTCGCCCCCGGGAAGGAGGTGGCTACACCTTC. The gene calls are TRBV6-6 and TRBJ1-2; no clear D. There are 14 residues in the CDR3. The germline CDR1 and CDR2 sequences are MNHNY and SVGAGI (reference sequence). The V end lost 5 bases, the J end lost 7 bases, and 17 bases lay between the germline ends.

This rearrangement joins TRBV30 to TRBJ1-5, with unresolved D. V was pared by 0 bases and J by 1 base, with 7 bases between. The germline V gene has CDR1 GTSNPN and CDR2 SVGIG (reference sequence). CDR3 length equals 14 residues. The CDR3 reads CAWSVTNSNQPQHF. The CDR3 region has the DNA TGTGCCTGGAGTGTAACAAACAGCAATCAGCCCCAGCATTTT.

The chain employs TRBV30 and TRBJ1-3; D not certain. V lost 8 bases, J lost 0 bases, and 11 bases lay in between. Germline CDR1 and CDR2: GTSNPN and SVGIG (reference sequence). The CDR3 is 13 residues long. CDR3 in DNA: TGTGCCGGCGGGCCCCACTCTGGAAACACCATATATTTT. Its translation: CAGGPHSGNTIYF.

J is TRBJ2-5 and V is TRBV2; D may be TRBD1 or TRBD2 (6 bases each). The CDR3 is 12 amino acids. Germline V gene lookup returns CDR1 SNHLY and CDR2 FYNNEI. Trimming pared 11 bases from V and 2 bases from J, leaving 12 bases between. CDR3 residues: CAGGTRQETQYF. The CDR3 DNA reads as TGTGCCGGGGGGACAAGACAAGAGACCCAGTACTTC.

This chain uses TRBV5-4 with TRBJ1-3; 7 bases align to TRBD1. V trimming: 3 bases; J trimming: 4 bases; junction bases outside the gene matches: 7. This CDR3 region has 15 residues. CDR1 is SGHNT and CDR2 is YYREEE in the germline V gene (reference sequence). CDR3 nucleotides: TGTGCCAGCAGCTCACCGACAGGGAAAGGAAACACCATATATTTT. Amino acids: CASSSPTGKGNTIYF.

This clone was seen a few times. The V and J genes are TRBV14 and TRBJ1-1, with D perhaps TRBD1 (5 bases). V gave up 0 bases and J gave up 1 base, with 24 bases separating them. This CDR3 is 20 amino acids long. Germline values: CDR1 SGHDN, CDR2 FVKESK. The CDR3 region has the DNA TGTGCCAGCAGCCAAGATAGATATGGGGGGATCCGAAGGGAGAACACTGAAGCTTTCTTT. Residues: CASSQDRYGGIRRENTEAFF.

The chain uses TRBV18 and TRBJ2-7; 8 bases match TRBD1. The ends lost 6 bases at V and 7 bases at J; junction bases unmatched: 8. Germline CDR1 KGHSH, CDR2 LQKENI. The CDR3 is 13 amino acids. The CDR3 bases are TGTGCCAGCTCCTCTCCAGGGGGCGAGGAGCAGTACGTC. Its translation: CASSSPGGEEQYV.

The chain couples TRBV3-1 (or the pseudogene TRBV3-2) to TRBJ1-2; D remains unclear. Germline CDR1 is LGHDT and CDR2 is YNNKEL (reference sequence). The CDR3 totals 12 residues. V lost 3 bases and J 8 bases, leaving 10 bases between the germline ends. In DNA form, the CDR3 reads TGTGCCAGCAGCCAGGACTTGGGAGGCTACACCTTC. Protein product: CASSQDLGGYTF.

The chain carries TRBV5-5 and TRBJ2-5, with a possible D match to TRBD2 (6 bases). V was cut by 0 bases and J by 4 bases, with 13 bases left in between. This CDR3 contains 15 residues. The germline CDR1 and CDR2 sequences are SGHKS and YYEKEE (reference sequence). As DNA, the CDR3 is TGTGCCAGCAGCTTGGGCCTAGCGCCTCGAGAGACCCAGTACTTC. This gives the protein CASSLGLAPRETQYF.

This clone was seen a few times. V and J are TRBV7-2 and TRBJ2-7; D possibly corresponds to TRBD1 (5 bases). This CDR3 has 13 amino acids. In germline, CDR1 is SGHTA, CDR2 FQGNSA. Trimming stripped 3 bases from V and 3 bases from J, with 9 bases between. The CDR3 DNA follows: TGTGCCAGCAGCTTGAACAGGAACTACGAGCAGTACGTC. It is translated as CASSLNRNYEQYV.

V is TRBV15 and J is TRBJ1-3, with 7 bases matching TRBD1. V lost 1 base and J lost 0; bases outside the gene matches: 3. The CDR3 length is 16 residues. Germline V lookup: CDR1 LNHNV, CDR2 YYDKDF (reference sequence). The DNA for the CDR3 is TGTGCCACCAGCAGAGTAAGGGGGCTCTCTGGAAACACCATATATTTT. Its protein product is CATSRVRGLSGNTIYF.

The rearrangement links TRBV5-4 to TRBJ1-4; D gene ambiguous. CDR1 is SGHNT and CDR2 is YYREEE in the germline V gene (reference sequence). Deletions cut 1 base from V and 10 bases from J, with 5 bases between. The CDR3 sequence is 11 residues long. CDR3 residues: CASSLNGKLFF. CDR3 sequence (DNA): TGTGCCAGCAGCTTGAACGGAAAACTGTTTTTT.

The chain joins TRBV9 to TRBJ2-3, with TRBD2 matching 9 bases. CDR1 SGDLS and CDR2 YYNGEE come from the germline V gene. The CDR3 is 16 residues long. V lost 0 bases to trimming and J lost 3 bases; unmatched junction nucleotides: 5. In nucleotides, the CDR3 is TGTGCCAGCAGCGTAGTCGGTAGCGGGGGTACAGATACGCAGTATTTT. Protein product: CASSVVGSGGTDTQYF.

The rearrangement uses TRBV12-3 or TRBV12-4 and TRBJ1-3; 8 bases are a match to TRBD1. Trimming removed 3 bases from V and 7 bases from J; junction bases left unmatched: 2. There are 13 residues in the CDR3. The CDR3 spells CASSFTGGNTIYF. The CDR3 nucleotides are TGTGCCAGCAGTTTCACAGGGGGGAACACCATATATTTT.

The V call is TRBV6-6, the J call TRBJ2-1, with D tentatively TRBD1 (5 bases). The CDR3 spans 12 residues. The germline V gene encodes CDR1 MNHNY and CDR2 SVGAGI (reference sequence). V was clipped by 4 bases and J by 12 bases, with 13 bases between them. In nucleotides, the CDR3 is TGTGCCAGCAGTTCCGCAGGGCGAATGCAGTTCTTC. Residues: CASSSAGRMQFF.

V and J are TRBV5-8 and TRBJ1-5, with D perhaps matching TRBD1 (5 bases). CDR1 and CDR2 from the germline V gene are SGHTS and YDEGEE. V lost 1 base and J 2 bases, leaving 10 bases between the germline ends. CDR3 size: 15 residues. CDR3 protein: CASSLWRGGNQPQHF. DNA for the CDR3: TGTGCCAGCAGCTTGTGGAGAGGGGGCAATCAGCCCCAGCATTTT.

The rearrangement links TRBV5-1 to TRBJ1-1; D gene unclear. V shed 9 bases and J shed 1 base, with 13 bases lying between them. Germline V gene data show CDR1 as SGHRS and CDR2 as YFSETQ. The CDR3 totals 13 residues. The CDR3, as DNA: TGCGCCACCAGATTAGGGCCGAACACTGAAGCTTTCTTT. It yields the protein CATRLGPNTEAFF. Supplemented by reference TRBV5-1 and TRBJ1-1, the full variable domain reads KAGVTQTPRYLIKTRGQQVTLSCSPISGHRSVSWYQQTPGQGLQFLFEYFSETQRNKGNFPGRFSGRQFSNSRSEMNVSTLELGDSALYLCATRLGPNTEAFFGQGTRLTVV.

This sequence joins TRBV18 and TRBJ1-3; 7 bases match TRBD1. CDR3 length: 16 amino acids. Germline CDR1 KGHSH, CDR2 LQKENI. V lost 3 bases to trimming and J lost 2 bases; unmatched junction nucleotides: 7. This CDR3 reads CASSPTGSRAGNTIYF. The CDR3 DNA sequence: TGTGCCAGCTCACCGACAGGGAGTCGGGCTGGAAACACCATATATTTT.

The chain employs TRBV7-3 and TRBJ2-1; 14 nucleotides align to TRBD2. CDR3 size: 16 residues. The germline V gene has CDR1 SGHTA and CDR2 FQGTGA. After removal of 4 bases from V and 7 bases from J, the junction contained 6 bases not matched to a gene. The CDR3 loop is CASSSGLAGGTNEQFF. CDR3 DNA: TGTGCCAGCAGCTCAGGACTAGCGGGGGGTACAAATGAGCAGTTCTTC.

This sequence joins TRBV5-1 and TRBJ2-3; tentatively, D is TRBD1 (6 bases). There are 14 residues in the CDR3. Trimming pared 5 bases from V and 0 bases from J, leaving 10 bases between. Germline assignment: CDR1 SGHRS and CDR2 YFSETQ. The CDR3 DNA is TGCGCCAGCAGACAGGGACATAGCACAGATACGCAGTATTTT. It specifies CASRQGHSTDTQYF. The full variable domain, with the rest looked up from reference TRBV5-1 and TRBJ2-3, is KAGVTQTPRYLIKTRGQQVTLSCSPISGHRSVSWYQQTPGQGLQFLFEYFSETQRNKGNFPGRFSGRQFSNSRSEMNVSTLELGDSALYLCASRQGHSTDTQYFGPGTRLTVL.

The V and J genes are TRBV4-3 and TRBJ2-5; TRBD1 matches at 9 bases. CDR1 is LGHNA and CDR2 is YSLEER in the germline V gene. Trimming took 3 bases from V and 5 from J; bases not matched to a gene: 7. This CDR3 contains 15 residues. CDR3 in amino acids: CASSQGTGIGETQYF. CDR3 nucleotides: TGCGCCAGCAGCCAGGGGACAGGGATTGGGGAGACCCAGTACTTC.

The chain links TRBV4-1 to TRBJ2-6; no clear D gene. The CDR3 has 17 amino acids. Trimming stripped 0 bases from V and 0 bases from J, with 9 bases between. The V gene's germline CDR1 is MGHRA and CDR2 YSYEKL. CDR3 loop: CASSQEGSLSGANVLTF. The CDR3 DNA follows: TGCGCCAGCAGCCAAGAAGGAAGCCTCTCTGGGGCCAACGTCCTGACTTTC.